The rows below give T cell receptor beta chains drawn from one sample of a study of patients and donors after allogeneic stem cell transplantation. TCRdb fed the RT-PCR reads into MiXCR, producing one record per CDR3 protein. Of about 160,000 distinct CDR3 sequences in the sample, more than 20% were seen once. The sequenced sample was blood, either unsorted or a sorted T cell fraction (not recorded which). The source of these receptors is a human donor who was either an allogeneic HSCT recipient or a stem cell or donor lymphocyte infusion donor (not recorded which). It is not recorded whose cells these are; they may come from a transplant donor. Each CDR3 is given with its conserved first and last residue. Fields, in order: J gene, clone size, V gene, D gene, CDR3 DNA, CDR3 protein. A D gene is named only where the DNA matches it firmly. Rows give clone size only sometimes, using once, few, many, or a class for an expanded clone.

>TRBJ1-1|NA|TRBV5-5|NA
TGTGCCAGCAGCTTAGGCAGAACCACTGAAGCTTTCTTT
CASSLGRTTEAFF
>TRBJ1-5|many|TRBV30|TRBD1
TGTGCCTGGAGTGTACAGGGGCATCAGCCCCAGCATTTT
CAWSVQGHQPQHF
>TRBJ2-2|NA|TRBV7-9|NA
TGTGCCAGCAGCCATCTCTCTGTTCCGAACACCGGGGAGCTGTTTTTT
CASSHLSVPNTGELFF
>TRBJ2-5|NA|TRBV11-1|TRBD1
TGTGCCAGCAGCTTAGCGGACAGGGGGTGGGAGACCCAGTACTTC
CASSLADRGWETQYF
>TRBJ2-1|NA|TRBV7-6|TRBD2
TGTGCCAGCAGCTTAGCCCCGGGAGGGGTCTACAATGAGCAGTTCTTC
CASSLAPGGVYNEQFF
>TRBJ1-2|NA|TRBV5-1|TRBD1
TGCGCCAGCAGCCCGGGACAGGGGTTGGTGGGCTACACCTTC
CASSPGQGLVGYTF
>TRBJ1-5|few|TRBV27|NA
TGTGCCAGCAGTTTGGGTCCCTATAGCAATCAGCCCCAGCATTTT
CASSLGPYSNQPQHF
>TRBJ1-2|NA|TRBV20-1|TRBD1
TGCAGTGCTTTTCAGGGACAGCAATCCTATGGCTACACCTTC
CSAFQGQQSYGYTF
>TRBJ2-3|NA|TRBV20-1|TRBD2
TGCAGTGCGAACAGCGGGGGGGCGGGCACAGATACGCAGTATTTT
CSANSGGAGTDTQYF
>TRBJ2-5|NA|TRBV27|NA
TGTGCCAGCAGTTTACGGGAGAACCAAGAGACCCAGTACTTC
CASSLRENQETQYF
>TRBJ1-3|few|TRBV12-3/TRBV12-4|NA
TGTGCCAGCAGAAGACTATGGGGGGGTGGAAACACCATATATTTT
CASRRLWGGGNTIYF
>TRBJ1-6|NA|TRBV2|NA
TGTGCCAGCAGTCCACAGGGCCCCTATAATTCACCCCTCCACTTT
CASSPQGPYNSPLHF
>TRBJ2-5|NA|TRBV27|TRBD1
TGTGCCAGCAGTTTCCGGGACAGGGAAGAGACCCAGTACTTC
CASSFRDREETQYF
>TRBJ2-7|NA|TRBV29-1|TRBD1
TGCAGCGCTACGATAGAACAGGGGGCCATCTACGAGCAGTACTTC
CSATIEQGAIYEQYF
>TRBJ1-2|many|TRBV5-1|NA
TGCGCCAGCGGCCTCGGCTATGGCTACACCTTC
CASGLGYGYTF
>TRBJ1-1|NA|TRBV6-2/TRBV6-3|NA
TGTGCCAGCAGTTACGGCGGTAAAACCCGACAGGCTCCGACTGAAGCTTTCTTT
CASSYGGKTRQAPTEAFF
>TRBJ1-5|NA|TRBV24-1|NA
TGTGCCACCAGTGTGGGGGTTCAGCCCCAGCATTTT
CATSVGVQPQHF
>TRBJ1-4|many|TRBV12-3/TRBV12-4|TRBD1
TGTGCCAGCAGTAGATCAGGGGGCGGGTATGAAAAACTGTTTTTT
CASSRSGGGYEKLFF
>TRBJ1-4|NA|TRBV2|NA
TGTGCCAGCAGTGTTGTGGGATATGAAAAACTGTTTTTT
CASSVVGYEKLFF
>TRBJ1-3|NA|TRBV5-1|NA
TGCGCCAGCAGCTTGGAATTTGGAGCTGGAAACACCATATATTTT
CASSLEFGAGNTIYF
>TRBJ2-7|NA|TRBV20-1|TRBD2
TGCAGTGCTAGAGATCCTAGGGTCCTGGGGACTAGGCAGTACTTC
CSARDPRVLGTRQYF
>TRBJ2-7|NA|TRBV6-5|TRBD1
TGTGCCAGCAGTCGGACAGGGAGCAGGAGGGAGCAGTACTTC
CASSRTGSRREQYF